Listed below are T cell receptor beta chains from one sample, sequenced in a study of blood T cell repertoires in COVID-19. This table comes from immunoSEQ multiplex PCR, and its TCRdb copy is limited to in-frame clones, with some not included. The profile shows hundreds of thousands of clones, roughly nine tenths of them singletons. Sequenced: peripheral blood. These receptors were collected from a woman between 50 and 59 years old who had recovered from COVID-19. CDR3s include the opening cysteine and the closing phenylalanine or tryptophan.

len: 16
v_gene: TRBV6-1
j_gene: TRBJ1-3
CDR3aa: CASSGGQAYSGNTIYF

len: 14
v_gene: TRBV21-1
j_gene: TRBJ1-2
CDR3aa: CASSKYRGSAGYTF

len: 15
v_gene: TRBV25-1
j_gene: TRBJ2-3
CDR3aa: CASSEAGSDADTQYF

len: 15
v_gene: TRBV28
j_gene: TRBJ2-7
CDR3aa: CASRHGQGTFYEQYF

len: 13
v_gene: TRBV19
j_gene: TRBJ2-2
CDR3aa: CASSYREDGELFF

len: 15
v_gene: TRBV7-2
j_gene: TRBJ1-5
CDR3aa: CASSLRQGSNQPQHF

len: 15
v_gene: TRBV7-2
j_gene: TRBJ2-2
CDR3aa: CASSPGTANTGELFF

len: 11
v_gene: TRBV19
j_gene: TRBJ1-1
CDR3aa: CASSDRGEAFF

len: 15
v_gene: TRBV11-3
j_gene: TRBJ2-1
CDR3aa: CASSQGLGALGEQFF

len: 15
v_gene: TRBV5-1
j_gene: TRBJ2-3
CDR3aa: CASSEGTSLIDTQYF

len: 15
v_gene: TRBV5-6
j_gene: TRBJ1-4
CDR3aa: CASTKTGTGYEKLFF

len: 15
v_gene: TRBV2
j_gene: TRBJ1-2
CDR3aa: CASSEHLDRIYGYTF

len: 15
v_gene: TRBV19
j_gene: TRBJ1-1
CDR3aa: CASSIGRLMNTEAFF

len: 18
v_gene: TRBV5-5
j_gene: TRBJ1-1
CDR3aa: CASNLRVRAWGANTEAFF

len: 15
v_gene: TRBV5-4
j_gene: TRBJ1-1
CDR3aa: CASSLVGTGGTEAFF

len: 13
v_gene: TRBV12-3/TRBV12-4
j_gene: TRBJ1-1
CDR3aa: CASSLRGAVKAFF

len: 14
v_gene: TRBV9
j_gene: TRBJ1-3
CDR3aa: CASSVETPGNTIYF

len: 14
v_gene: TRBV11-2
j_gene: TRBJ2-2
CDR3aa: CASSETGNTGELFF

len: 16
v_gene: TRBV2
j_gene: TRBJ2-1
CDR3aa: CASSVDPLAGESGRFF

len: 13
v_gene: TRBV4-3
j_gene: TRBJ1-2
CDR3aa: CASSPDRGYGYTF

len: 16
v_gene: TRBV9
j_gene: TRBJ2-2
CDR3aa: CASSVERSLFPGELFF

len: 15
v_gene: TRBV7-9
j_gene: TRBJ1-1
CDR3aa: CASSHRQGRNTEAFF

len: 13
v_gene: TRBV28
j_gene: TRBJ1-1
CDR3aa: CASSIEDRTEAFF

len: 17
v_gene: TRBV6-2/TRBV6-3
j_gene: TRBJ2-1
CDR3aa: CASSLTLAGDTTGEQFF

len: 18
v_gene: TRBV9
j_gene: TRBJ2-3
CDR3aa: CASSVRTGDLGGTDTQYF

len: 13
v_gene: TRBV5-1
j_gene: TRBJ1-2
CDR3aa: CASSLDRNYGYTF

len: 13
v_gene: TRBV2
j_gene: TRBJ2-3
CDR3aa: CASNREPTDTQYF

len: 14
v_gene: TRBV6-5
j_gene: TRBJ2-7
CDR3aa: CASTGLAGVGEQYF

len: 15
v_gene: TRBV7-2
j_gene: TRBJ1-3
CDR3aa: CASSQQGSSGNTIYF

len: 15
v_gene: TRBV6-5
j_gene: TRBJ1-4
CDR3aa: CASSSPSRGVEKLFF

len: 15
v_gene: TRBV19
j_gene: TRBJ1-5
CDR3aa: CASSITGQGNQPQHF

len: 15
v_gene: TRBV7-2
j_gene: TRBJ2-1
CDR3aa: CASSPRGANYNEQFF

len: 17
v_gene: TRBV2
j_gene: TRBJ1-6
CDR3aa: CASSEGGVRSYNSPLHF

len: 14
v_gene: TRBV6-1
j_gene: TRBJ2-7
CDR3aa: CASSEVNRGSEQYF

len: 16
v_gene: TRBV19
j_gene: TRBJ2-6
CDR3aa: CASSKYSGAGANVLTF

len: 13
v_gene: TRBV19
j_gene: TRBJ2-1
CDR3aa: CASRNRSYNEQFF

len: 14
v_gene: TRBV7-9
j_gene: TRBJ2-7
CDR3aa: CASSTGTSTYEQYF

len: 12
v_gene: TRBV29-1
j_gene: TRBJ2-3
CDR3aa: CSVEVPVHTQYF

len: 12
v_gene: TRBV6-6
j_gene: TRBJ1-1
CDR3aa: CASSFTGIEAFF

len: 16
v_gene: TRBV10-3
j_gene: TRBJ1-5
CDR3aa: CAIGQGAVGGNQPQHF

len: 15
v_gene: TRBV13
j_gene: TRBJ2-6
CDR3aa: CASSYRASGANVLTF

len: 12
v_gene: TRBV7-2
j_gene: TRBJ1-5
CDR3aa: CASSLYSQPQHF

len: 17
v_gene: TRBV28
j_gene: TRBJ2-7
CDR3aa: CASSLGLAGGSSYEQYF

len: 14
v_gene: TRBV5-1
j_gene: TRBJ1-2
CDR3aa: CASSLWDRGPGYTF

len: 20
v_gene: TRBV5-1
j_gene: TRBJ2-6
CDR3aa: CASSWTLPGREGSGANVLTF

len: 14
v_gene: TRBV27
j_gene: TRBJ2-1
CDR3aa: CASSFRQSDNEQFF

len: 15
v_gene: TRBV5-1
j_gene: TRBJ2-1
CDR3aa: CASSLGLAGVNEQFF

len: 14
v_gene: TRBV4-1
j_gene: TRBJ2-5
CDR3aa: CASSLRSPRETQYF

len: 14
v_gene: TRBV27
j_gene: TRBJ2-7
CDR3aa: CASSLMAGSLEQYF

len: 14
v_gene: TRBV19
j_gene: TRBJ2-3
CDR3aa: CASRWRGSSDTQYF